A single sample is the source of the 5 T cell receptor beta chains below, sequenced in a study of cytomegalovirus exposure and HLA in healthy donors. Sequencing was performed with immunoSEQ multiplex PCR; in TCRdb, only in-frame clones are kept and a portion is missing. The sample shows about 310,000 clones, nearly 90% of them seen only once. The sequenced material came from PBMCs. Receptors were obtained from a man in his thirties or forties in good health and CMV-seronegative.

The chain employs TRBV4-2 and TRBJ1-5; D gene unclear. V lost 0 bases, J lost 3 bases, and 9 bases lay in between. Germline assignment: CDR1 LGHNA and CDR2 YNFKEQ. CDR3 length: 15 amino acids. The CDR3 here is CASSQDGGANQPQHF. CDR3 DNA sequence: TGTGCCAGCAGCCAAGATGGCGGAGCCAATCAGCCCCAGCATTTT.

The chain uses TRBV4-2 and TRBJ2-7; 8 bases agree with TRBD2. Trimming took 0 bases from V and 2 from J; bases not matched to a gene: 3. The germline gives CDR1 LGHNA, CDR2 YNFKEQ. The CDR3 is 15 residues long. CDR3 in amino acids: CASSQDRGGAYEQYF. The CDR3, as DNA: TGTGCCAGCAGCCAAGATCGGGGGGGGGCCTACGAGCAGTACTTC.

This rearrangement joins TRBV4-3 to TRBJ2-1; D perhaps matches TRBD2 (5 bases). The germline V gene encodes CDR1 LGHNA and CDR2 YSLEER. The length of the CDR3 is 16 residues. V lost 0 bases and J lost 0, with 9 bases in between. CDR3 loop: CASSQDKRSSYNEQFF. In nucleotides, the CDR3 is TGCGCCAGCAGCCAAGATAAGCGGAGCTCCTACAATGAGCAGTTCTTC.

For this clone: Other DNA sequences in the sample encode the same CDR3. The chain carries TRBV6-1 and TRBJ2-1; 8 bases line up with TRBD1. The CDR3 runs to 14 residues. Germline V CDR1 and CDR2: MNHNS, SASEGT. The junction had 4 bases not matched to a gene; V was cut back by 6 bases and J by 3 bases. CDR3 nucleotide sequence: TGTGCCAGCAGGAGGACAGGGAGCTACAATGAGCAGTTCTTC. Its translation is CASRRTGSYNEQFF.

The chain couples TRBV10-3 to TRBJ2-7, with 7 positions matching TRBD2. CDR3 length: 13 residues. Germline loops: CDR1 ENHRY, CDR2 SYGVKD. Germline trimming cut 5 bases from V and 0 bases from J; bases unmatched to any gene: 1. CDR3 DNA: TGTGCCATCAGTAGCGGGGCCTCCTACGAGCAGTACTTC. It yields the protein CAISSGASYEQYF.